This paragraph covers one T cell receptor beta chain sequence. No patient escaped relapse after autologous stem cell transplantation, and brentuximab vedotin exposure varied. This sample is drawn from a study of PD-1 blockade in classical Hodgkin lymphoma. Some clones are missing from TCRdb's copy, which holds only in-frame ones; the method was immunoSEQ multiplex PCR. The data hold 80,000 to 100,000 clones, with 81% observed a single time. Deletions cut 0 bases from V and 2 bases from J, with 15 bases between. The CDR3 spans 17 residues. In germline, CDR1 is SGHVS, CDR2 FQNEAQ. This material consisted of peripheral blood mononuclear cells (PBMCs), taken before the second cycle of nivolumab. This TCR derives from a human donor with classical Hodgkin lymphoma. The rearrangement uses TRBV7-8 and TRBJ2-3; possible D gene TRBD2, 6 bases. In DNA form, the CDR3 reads TGTGCCAGCAGCTTAGCCGGGGGTGGGGGACCCACAGATACGCAGTATTTT. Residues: CASSLAGGGGPTDTQYF.